The T cell receptor (beta chain) described here comes from a study of blood T cell repertoires in COVID-19. Whole-study context: PBMCs, B-cell-depleted T cells, or T cells were the source of the cDNA or gDNA that made up the material.

Seattle cases were enrolled at active infection and followed longitudinally. This table comes from immunoSEQ multiplex PCR, and its TCRdb copy is limited to in-frame clones, with some not included. The sample carries roughly 200,000 clones, around four fifths recorded once. CDR3 length: 16 amino acids. Germline CDR1 and CDR2: LNHDA and SQIVND (reference sequence). V was clipped by 4 bases and J by 4 bases; unmatched bases: 8. J is TRBJ2-3 and V is TRBV19; 10 bases line up with TRBD2. Material: peripheral blood. The receptor was isolated from a woman of 80 years or more with COVID-19, enrolled during active disease. For the CDR3, the DNA is TGTGCCAGTAGTAAGCAGCGGGAGGGTAGTGCAGATACGCAGTATTTT. Translating gives CASSKQREGSADTQYF.